A selection of T cell receptor beta chains follows, all from one sample in a study of human T cells and chemical hapten exposure. TCRdb re-derived calls from the RACE reads in MiXCR, one entry per CDR3 protein. The data contain 70,000 to 90,000 distinct CDR3 sequences, 11% of them singletons. The material sequenced was whole blood, taken in connection with sensitization to the hapten diphenylcyclopropenone (DPC). These receptors all come from a woman aged 50 to 60 with alopecia areata. Some clones in this sample may be carry-over from other donors' samples. Both conserved end residues are part of each CDR3. A D gene is named only where the DNA matches it firmly. Where a row states a size, it is once, few, many or the class of an expanded clone; other rows omit it.

abundance: few; j_gene: TRBJ1-5; d_gene: NA; v_gene: TRBV12-3/TRBV12-4; CDR3aa: CASRGTEGSNQPQHF; CDR3nt: TGTGCCAGCAGAGGCACAGAGGGGAGCAATCAGCCCCAGCATTTT
abundance: NA; j_gene: TRBJ2-3; d_gene: TRBD1; v_gene: TRBV24-1; CDR3aa: CATSETGTGPRGDTQYF; CDR3nt: TGTGCCACCAGTGAGACCGGGACAGGACCTCGTGGAGATACGCAGTATTTT
abundance: many; j_gene: TRBJ1-3; d_gene: NA; v_gene: TRBV9; CDR3aa: CASSLPQGGLSGNTIYF; CDR3nt: TGTGCCAGCAGCCTCCCCCAAGGGGGTCTCTCTGGAAACACCATATATTTT
abundance: few; j_gene: TRBJ2-4; d_gene: NA; v_gene: TRBV28; CDR3aa: CASRDPGAKNIQYF; CDR3nt: TGTGCCAGCAGAGATCCAGGGGCCAAAAACATTCAGTACTTC
abundance: few; j_gene: TRBJ2-1; d_gene: TRBD2; v_gene: TRBV9; CDR3aa: CASSVGLAGGYNEQFF; CDR3nt: TGTGCCAGCAGCGTAGGGCTAGCGGGAGGGTACAATGAGCAGTTCTTC
abundance: few; j_gene: TRBJ1-5; d_gene: TRBD1; v_gene: TRBV20-1; CDR3aa: CSARGTLGTGVNQPQHF; CDR3nt: TGCAGTGCTAGAGGTACTCTCGGGACAGGGGTTAATCAGCCCCAGCATTTT
abundance: few; j_gene: TRBJ2-7; d_gene: NA; v_gene: TRBV29-1; CDR3aa: CSVVTWLDSLTRSSYEQYF; CDR3nt: TGCAGCGTTGTTACGTGGCTAGATAGTCTCACTCGGAGCTCCTACGAGCAGTACTTC
abundance: many; j_gene: TRBJ2-7; d_gene: TRBD1; v_gene: TRBV7-2; CDR3aa: CASSLTGGGYEQYF; CDR3nt: TGTGCCAGCAGCTTGACAGGGGGCGGGTACGAGCAGTACTTC
abundance: few; j_gene: TRBJ2-7; d_gene: NA; v_gene: TRBV14; CDR3aa: CASSQAGRTYEQYF; CDR3nt: TGTGCCAGCAGCCAGGCAGGGAGGACCTACGAGCAGTACTTC
abundance: many; j_gene: TRBJ2-2; d_gene: NA; v_gene: TRBV12-3/TRBV12-4; CDR3aa: CASSLVGYTGELFF; CDR3nt: TGTGCCAGCAGTTTGGTAGGGTACACCGGGGAGCTGTTTTTT
abundance: few; j_gene: TRBJ2-3; d_gene: NA; v_gene: TRBV12-3/TRBV12-4; CDR3aa: CASRLGGATDTQYF; CDR3nt: TGTGCCAGCAGACTCGGCGGGGCCACAGATACGCAGTATTTT
abundance: few; j_gene: TRBJ2-7; d_gene: NA; v_gene: TRBV6-2/TRBV6-3; CDR3aa: CASSPRQVRPHYEQYF; CDR3nt: TGTGCCAGCAGTCCCCGTCAGGTCCGACCCCACTACGAGCAATACTTC
abundance: NA; j_gene: TRBJ2-5; d_gene: NA; v_gene: TRBV29-1; CDR3aa: CSANPAGAGTQYF; CDR3nt: TGTAGCGCCAACCCGGCAGGCGCAGGGACCCAGTACTTC
abundance: few; j_gene: TRBJ1-5; d_gene: NA; v_gene: TRBV20-1; CDR3aa: CSAPDRPGQPQHF; CDR3nt: TGCAGTGCCCCGGACAGACCCGGTCAGCCCCAGCATTTT
abundance: NA; j_gene: TRBJ2-5; d_gene: NA; v_gene: TRBV6-2/TRBV6-3; CDR3aa: CASSYSWTRAETQYF; CDR3nt: TGTGCCAGCAGTTACTCCTGGACTCGAGCGGAGACCCAGTACTTC
abundance: many; j_gene: TRBJ1-5; d_gene: NA; v_gene: TRBV12-3/TRBV12-4; CDR3aa: CASSQDGSRQPQHF; CDR3nt: TGTGCCAGCAGTCAGGACGGATCGAGGCAGCCCCAGCATTTT
abundance: few; j_gene: TRBJ2-6; d_gene: NA; v_gene: TRBV28; CDR3aa: CASSLGGPITGANVLTF; CDR3nt: TGTGCCAGCAGTTTAGGGGGGCCAATAACTGGGGCCAACGTCCTGACTTTC